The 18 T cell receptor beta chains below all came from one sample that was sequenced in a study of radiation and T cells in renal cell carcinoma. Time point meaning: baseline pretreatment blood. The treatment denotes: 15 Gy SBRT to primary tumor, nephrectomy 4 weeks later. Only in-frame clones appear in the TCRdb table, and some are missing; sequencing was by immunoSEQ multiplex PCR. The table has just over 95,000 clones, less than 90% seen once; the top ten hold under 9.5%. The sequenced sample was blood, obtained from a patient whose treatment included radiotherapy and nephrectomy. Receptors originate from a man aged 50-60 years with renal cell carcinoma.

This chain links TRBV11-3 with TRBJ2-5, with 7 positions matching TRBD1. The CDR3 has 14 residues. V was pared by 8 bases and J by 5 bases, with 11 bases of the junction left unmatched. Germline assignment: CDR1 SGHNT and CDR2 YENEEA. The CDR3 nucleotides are TGTGCCAGCGGAAGAGGGGGCGCGACGGAGACCCAGTACTTC. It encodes CASGRGGATETQYF.

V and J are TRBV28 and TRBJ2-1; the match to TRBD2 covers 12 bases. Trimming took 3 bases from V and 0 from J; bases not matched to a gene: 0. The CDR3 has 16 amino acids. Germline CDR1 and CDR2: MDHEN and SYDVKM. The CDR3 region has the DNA TGTGCCAGCAGTTTGACTAGCGGGAGCTCCTACAATGAGCAGTTCTTC. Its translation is CASSLTSGSSYNEQFF.

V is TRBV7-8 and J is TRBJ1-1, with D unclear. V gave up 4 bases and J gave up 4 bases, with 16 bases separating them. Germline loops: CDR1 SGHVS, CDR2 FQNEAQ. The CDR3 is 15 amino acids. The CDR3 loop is CASSYHMEVATEAFF. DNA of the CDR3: TGTGCCAGCAGCTACCACATGGAGGTTGCCACTGAAGCTTTCTTT.

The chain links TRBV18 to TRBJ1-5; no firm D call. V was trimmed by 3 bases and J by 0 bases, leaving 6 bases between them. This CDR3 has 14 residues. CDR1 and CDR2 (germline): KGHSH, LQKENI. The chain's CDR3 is CASSPVNSNQPQHF. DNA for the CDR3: TGTGCCAGCTCACCCGTCAATAGCAATCAGCCCCAGCATTTT.

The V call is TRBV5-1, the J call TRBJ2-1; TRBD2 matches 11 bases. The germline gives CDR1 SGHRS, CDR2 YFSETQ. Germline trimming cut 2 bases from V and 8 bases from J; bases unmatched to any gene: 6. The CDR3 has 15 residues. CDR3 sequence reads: CASSFTSGSLDEQFF. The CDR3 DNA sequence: TGCGCCAGCAGCTTTACTAGCGGGAGTCTCGATGAGCAGTTCTTC.

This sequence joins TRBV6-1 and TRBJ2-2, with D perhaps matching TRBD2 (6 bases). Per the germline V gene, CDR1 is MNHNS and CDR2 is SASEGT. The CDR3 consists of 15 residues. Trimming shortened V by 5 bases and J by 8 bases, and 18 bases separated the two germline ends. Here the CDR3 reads CASSPTVGGRGELFF. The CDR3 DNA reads TGTGCCAGCAGTCCGACTGTCGGAGGGAGGGGGGAGCTGTTTTTT.

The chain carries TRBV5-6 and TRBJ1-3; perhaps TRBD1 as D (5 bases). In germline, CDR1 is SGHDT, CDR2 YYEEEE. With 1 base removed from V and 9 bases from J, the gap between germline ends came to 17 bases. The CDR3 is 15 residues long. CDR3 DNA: TGTGCCAGCAGCTTGTTAGGGGCCCCTTCGAGCACCATATATTTT. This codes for CASSLLGAPSSTIYF.

CDR3 loop: CASSPRTGGSPDTEAFF. CDR3 sequence (DNA): TGTGCCAGCTCACCGCGGACAGGGGGCTCGCCGGACACTGAAGCTTTCTTT. The rearrangement links TRBV18 to TRBJ1-1; 11 bases are a match to TRBD1. Trimming took 3 bases from V and 3 from J; bases not matched to a gene: 9. Per the germline V gene, CDR1 is KGHSH and CDR2 is LQKENI. This CDR3 has 17 residues. The full variable domain, in which reference TRBV18 and TRBJ1-1 provide the parts outside the CDR3, is NAGVMQNPRHLVRRRGQEARLRCSPMKGHSHVYWYRQLPEEGLKFMVYLQKENIIDESGMPKERFSAEFPKEGPSILRIQQVVRGDSAAYFCASSPRTGGSPDTEAFFGQGTRLTVV.

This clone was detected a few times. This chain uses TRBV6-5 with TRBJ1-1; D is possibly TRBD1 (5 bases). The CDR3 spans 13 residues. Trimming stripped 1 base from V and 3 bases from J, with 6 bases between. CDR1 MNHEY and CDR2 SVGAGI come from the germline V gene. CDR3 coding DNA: TGTGCCAGCAGTTACTGGGGCTACACTGAAGCTTTCTTT. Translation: CASSYWGYTEAFF.

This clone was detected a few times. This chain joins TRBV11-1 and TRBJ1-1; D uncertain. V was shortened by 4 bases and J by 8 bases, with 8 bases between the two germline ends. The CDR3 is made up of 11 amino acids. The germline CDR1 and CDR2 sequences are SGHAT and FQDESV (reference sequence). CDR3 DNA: TGTGCCAGCAGCTCCAAGAAGGAAGCTTTCTTT. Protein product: CASSSKKEAFF.

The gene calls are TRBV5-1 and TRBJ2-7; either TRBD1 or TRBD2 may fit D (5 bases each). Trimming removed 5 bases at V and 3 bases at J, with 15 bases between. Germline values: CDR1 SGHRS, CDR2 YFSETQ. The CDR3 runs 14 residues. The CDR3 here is CASSNMGEGYEQYF. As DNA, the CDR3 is TGCGCCAGCAGTAATATGGGGGAAGGCTACGAGCAGTACTTC.

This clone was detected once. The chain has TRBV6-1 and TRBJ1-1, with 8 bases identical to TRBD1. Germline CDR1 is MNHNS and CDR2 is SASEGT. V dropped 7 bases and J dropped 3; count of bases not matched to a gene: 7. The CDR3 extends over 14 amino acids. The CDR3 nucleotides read TGTGCCAGCAATACAGGGGGAGCGGACACTGAAGCTTTCTTT. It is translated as CASNTGGADTEAFF.

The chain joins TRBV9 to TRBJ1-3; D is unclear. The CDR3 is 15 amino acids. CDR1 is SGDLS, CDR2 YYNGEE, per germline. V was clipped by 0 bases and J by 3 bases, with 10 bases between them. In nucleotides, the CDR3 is TGTGCCAGCAGCGTAGAGGTAGGCTTTGGAAACACCATATATTTT. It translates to CASSVEVGFGNTIYF.

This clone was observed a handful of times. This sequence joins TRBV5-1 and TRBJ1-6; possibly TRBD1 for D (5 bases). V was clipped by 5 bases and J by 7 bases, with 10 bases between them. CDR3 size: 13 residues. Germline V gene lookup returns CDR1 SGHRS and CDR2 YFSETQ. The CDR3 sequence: CASRGPPNSPLHF. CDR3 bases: TGCGCCAGCAGGGGACCGCCGAATTCACCCCTCCACTTT.

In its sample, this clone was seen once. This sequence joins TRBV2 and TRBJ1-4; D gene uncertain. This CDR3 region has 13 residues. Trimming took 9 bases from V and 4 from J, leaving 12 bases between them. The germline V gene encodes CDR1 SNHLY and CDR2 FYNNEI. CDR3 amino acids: CASSGYGNEKLFF. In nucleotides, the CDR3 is TGTGCCAGTTCCGGCTATGGTAATGAAAAACTGTTTTTT.

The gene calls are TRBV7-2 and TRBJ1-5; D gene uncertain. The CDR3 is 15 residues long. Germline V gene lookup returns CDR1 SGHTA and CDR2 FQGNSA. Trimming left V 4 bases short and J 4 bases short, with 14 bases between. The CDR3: CASSSRTGINQPQHF. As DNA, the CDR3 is TGTGCCAGCAGCTCCCGGACCGGGATAAATCAGCCCCAGCATTTT.

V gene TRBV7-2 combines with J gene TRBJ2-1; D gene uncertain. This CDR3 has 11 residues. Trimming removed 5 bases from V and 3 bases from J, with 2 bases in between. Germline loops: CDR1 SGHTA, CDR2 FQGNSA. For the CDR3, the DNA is TGTGCCAGCAGCGTCTACAATGAGCAGTTCTTC. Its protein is CASSVYNEQFF. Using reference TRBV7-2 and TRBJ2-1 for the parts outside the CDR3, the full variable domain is GAGVSQSPSNKVTEKGKDVELRCDPISGHTALYWYRQSLGQGLEFLIYFQGNSAPDKSGLPSDRFSAERTGGSVSTLTIQRTQQEDSAVYLCASSVYNEQFFGPGTRLTVL.

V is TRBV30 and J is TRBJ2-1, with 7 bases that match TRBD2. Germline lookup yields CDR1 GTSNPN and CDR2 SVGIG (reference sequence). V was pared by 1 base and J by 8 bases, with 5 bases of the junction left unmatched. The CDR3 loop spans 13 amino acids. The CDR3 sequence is CAWSGLARDEQFF. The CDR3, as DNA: TGTGCCTGGAGTGGACTAGCTAGAGATGAGCAGTTCTTC. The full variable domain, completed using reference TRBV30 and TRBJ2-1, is SQTIHQWPATLVQPVGSPLSLECTVEGTSNPNLYWYRQAAGRGLQLLFYSVGIGQISSEVPQNLSASRPQDRQFILSSKKLLLSDSGFYLCAWSGLARDEQFFGPGTRLTVL.